These 23 T cell receptor beta chains share one sample of origin, sequenced in a study of regulatory T cells in long-lasting Graves disease. Time point denoted: persistent/refractory GD, antithyroid drugs over 5 years with positive TRAb. TCR sequences were obtained from RNA taken from PBMCs. Construction of the TCR beta libraries employed iRepertoire HTBI primers in conjunction with Arm-PCR of CDR3 regions. TCRdb re-derived calls from the multiplex PCR reads in MiXCR, one entry per CDR3 protein. The sample has roughly 500,000 distinct CDR3 sequences, about 22% seen once. Here the sequenced sample was peripheral blood mononuclear cells (PBMCs), taken when the disease was refractory, from a patient treated with antithyroid drugs. Receptors originate from a female donor with Graves disease.

Concerning this clonotype: A much larger clone is a single base away; this may be a read error. This rearrangement joins TRBV19 to TRBJ1-2; D ambiguous. Germline V gene data show CDR1 as LNHDA and CDR2 as SQIVND (reference sequence). The CDR3 runs to 14 residues. Written as DNA, the CDR3 is TGTGCCAGTAGTATTGGGCGGGCTGGCTATGGCCACACCTTC. Translated: CASSIGRAGYGHTF.

This clonotype was observed at least ten times. This chain uses TRBV7-9 with TRBJ1-2; D gene ambiguous. The CDR3 extends over 13 amino acids. Per germline, CDR1 SEHNR and CDR2 FQNEAQ (reference sequence). V was clipped by 6 bases and J by 3 bases, with 11 bases between them. CDR3: CASRYQDDYGYTF. Here the CDR3 DNA reads TGTGCCAGCAGGTACCAGGACGACTATGGCTACACCTTC. The full variable domain, rest sourced from reference TRBV7-9 and TRBJ1-2, is DTGVSQNPRHKITKRGQNVTFRCDPISEHNRLYWYRQTLGQGPEFLTYFQNEAQLEKSRLLSDRFSAERPKGSFSTLEIQRTEQGDSAMYLCASRYQDDYGYTFGSGTRLTVV.

Here the CDR3 reads CATSSVNYGYTF. In DNA form, the CDR3 reads TGTGCCACCAGTTCGGTTAACTATGGCTACACCTTC. V and J are TRBV24-1 and TRBJ1-2; D unclear. V lost 6 bases to trimming and J lost 1 base, with 5 bases between them. CDR3 length: 12 amino acids. Germline V lookup: CDR1 KGHDR, CDR2 SFDVKD.

This clonotype showed up many times. The chain combines TRBV19 with TRBJ2-5, with TRBD2 matching over 10 bases. This CDR3 is 18 amino acids long. With V trimmed by 6 bases and J by 0 bases, 13 bases remained unmatched. Germline CDR1 reads LNHDA; CDR2 reads SQIVND (reference sequence). CDR3 nucleotides: TGTGCCAGTAGACGCCTAGCGGGAGAGAGAGGGAACCAAGAGACCCAGTACTTC. Protein product: CASRRLAGERGNQETQYF.

V gene TRBV5-1 combines with J gene TRBJ1-5, with a weak D call TRBD1 (5 bases). Trimming took 3 bases from V and 10 from J, leaving 17 bases between them. This CDR3 spans 14 amino acids. Germline V gives CDR1 SGHRS, CDR2 YFSETQ. The CDR3 sequence: CASSSGTQGSPQHF. CDR3 bases: TGCGCCAGCAGCTCCGGGACTCAGGGATCACCCCAGCATTTT. The complete variable domain, with remaining parts taken from reference TRBV5-1 and TRBJ1-5, reads KAGVTQTPRYLIKTRGQQVTLSCSPISGHRSVSWYQQTPGQGLQFLFEYFSETQRNKGNFPGRFSGRQFSNSRSEMNVSTLELGDSALYLCASSSGTQGSPQHFGDGTRLSIL.

This clonotype was recorded many times. The chain joins TRBV6-1 to TRBJ2-5, with TRBD2 matching 7 bases. Germline lookup yields CDR1 MNHNS and CDR2 SASEGT. The V segment lost 5 bases and the J segment 2 bases; nucleotides outside the gene matches: 8. CDR3 length: 15 amino acids. CDR3 loop: CASSPPGGPQETQYF. The CDR3 DNA sequence: TGTGCCAGCAGTCCACCGGGGGGACCTCAAGAGACCCAGTACTTC.

The chain has TRBV29-1 and TRBJ2-5, with unresolved D. V gave up 3 bases and J gave up 4 bases, with 9 bases separating them. This CDR3 spans 12 amino acids. The V gene's germline CDR1 is SQVTM and CDR2 ANQGSEA. CDR3 loop: CSVEAPGETQYF. The CDR3 bases are TGCAGCGTTGAGGCTCCGGGAGAGACCCAGTACTTC.

This clonotype was counted ten times or more. Written as DNA, the CDR3 is TGTGCCAGCAGCTTAGTGAGGCAGGGGGCCGTAAGTGAAAAACTGTTTTTT. This translates into CASSLVRQGAVSEKLFF. The chain has TRBV7-6 and TRBJ1-4; the match to TRBD1 covers 8 bases. V was pared by 1 base and J by 7 bases, with 11 bases of the junction left unmatched. The CDR3 is made up of 17 amino acids. Germline CDR1 is SGHVS and CDR2 is FNYEAQ. The whole variable domain, remainder taken from reference TRBV7-6 and TRBJ1-4, is GAGVSQSPRYKVTKRGQDVALRCDPISGHVSLYWYRQALGQGPEFLTYFNYEAQQDKSGLPNDRFSAERPEGSISTLTIQRTEQRDSAMYRCASSLVRQGAVSEKLFFGSGTQLSVL.

This clonotype occurred many times. The chain recombines TRBV11-2 with TRBJ2-5; 9 bases are shared with TRBD2. The CDR3 has 17 residues. Germline-derived CDR1 and CDR2 are SGHAT and FQNNGV. The V gene end was trimmed by 2 bases and the J gene end by 5 bases; junction bases not matched to a gene: 12. The CDR3 protein is CASSLIRVSGSFETQYF. The CDR3 nucleotides read TGTGCCAGCAGCTTAATCCGGGTTAGCGGGAGTTTTGAGACCCAGTACTTC.

This chain connects TRBV7-9 to TRBJ1-1; 9 bases are a match to TRBD1. Germline values: CDR1 SEHNR, CDR2 FQNEAQ (reference sequence). This CDR3 has 13 amino acids. V lost 5 bases, J lost 9 bases, and 7 bases stayed unmatched. This chain's CDR3 is CASSAGTGYQAFF. CDR3 nucleotides: TGTGCCAGCAGCGCCGGGACAGGGTATCAAGCTTTCTTT. The variable domain in full, completed from reference TRBV7-9 and TRBJ1-1, reads DTGVSQNPRHKITKRGQNVTFRCDPISEHNRLYWYRQTLGQGPEFLTYFQNEAQLEKSRLLSDRFSAERPKGSFSTLEIQRTEQGDSAMYLCASSAGTGYQAFFGQGTRLTVV.

The sample holds many counts of this clonotype. The chain couples TRBV12-3 or TRBV12-4 to TRBJ2-7; D possibly corresponds to TRBD2 (6 bases). V lost 6 bases, J lost 0 bases, and 18 bases lay in between. This CDR3 spans 16 amino acids. The CDR3 bases are TGTGCCAGCAGACCTGACGGCGGAGGGCACTCCTACGAGCAGTACTTC. The encoded protein is CASRPDGGGHSYEQYF.

The genes are TRBV5-6 and TRBJ1-4; D is unresolved. Trimming took off 0 bases at V and 2 bases at J, with 11 bases between the two ends. CDR1 is SGHDT and CDR2 is YYEEEE in the germline V gene. The CDR3 spans 16 residues. The CDR3, as DNA: TGTGCCAGCAGCTTGGCCGGCGCGGCCACTAATGAAAAACTGTTTTTT. It codes for CASSLAGAATNEKLFF.

There are many counts of this clonotype. The chain links TRBV3-1 to TRBJ2-7, with 7 bases fitting TRBD1. There are 15 residues in the CDR3. With 3 bases clipped from V and 0 bases from J, the junction kept 5 bases outside the gene matches. The germline V gene encodes CDR1 LGHDT and CDR2 YNNKEL (reference sequence). CDR3 in amino acids: CASSHGQVLSYEQYF. As DNA, the CDR3 is TGTGCCAGCAGCCACGGACAGGTACTCTCCTACGAGCAGTACTTC.

This clonotype was detected only a few times. The rearrangement uses TRBV27 and TRBJ2-3; either TRBD1 or TRBD2 may supply D (5 bases each). Looked up from germline, CDR1 is MNHEY and CDR2 is SMNVEV (reference sequence). The CDR3 is 13 amino acids. Trimming shortened V by 6 bases and J by 9 bases, and 16 bases separated the two germline ends. CDR3 residues: CASSLTAEGTQYF. The CDR3 DNA reads TGTGCCAGCAGCCTAACTGCCGAGGGGACGCAGTATTTT.

The chain links TRBV7-2 to TRBJ2-7; tentatively, D is TRBD1 or TRBD2 (7 bases each). CDR1 is SGHTA and CDR2 is FQGNSA in the germline V gene. CDR3 size: 14 residues. Trimming pared 4 bases from V and 6 bases from J, leaving 16 bases between. CDR3 in DNA: TGTGCCAGCAGCTCCGGGGGAGGGGGCTTCGAGCAGTACTTC. It is translated as CASSSGGGGFEQYF.

This clonotype came up many times. The chain carries TRBV28 and TRBJ1-1; D might be TRBD1 (6 bases). Germline CDR1 and CDR2: MDHEN and SYDVKM. This CDR3 region has 16 residues. The V and J ends lost 5 bases and 0 bases respectively, with 16 bases between them. CDR3 DNA: TGTGCCAGCAGTCCGACCACTGGGGGCATGAACACTGAAGCTTTCTTT. It is translated as CASSPTTGGMNTEAFF.

This chain joins TRBV19 and TRBJ2-7; 10 nucleotides align to TRBD2. V shed 1 base, J shed 3 bases, and the junction held 6 bases outside the gene matches. The V gene's germline CDR1 is LNHDA and CDR2 SQIVND (reference sequence). The CDR3 sequence is 16 residues long. The CDR3, as DNA: TGTGCCAGTAGTATAGTACACCTAGCGGGAGTCTACGAGCAGTACTTC. Protein sequence: CASSIVHLAGVYEQYF.

This clonotype occurred many times. The rearrangement links TRBV3-1 to TRBJ1-4, with D perhaps TRBD1 (5 bases). Germline V gene sequence: CDR1 LGHDT, CDR2 YNNKEL (reference sequence). CDR3 length: 16 residues. Trimming pared 3 bases from V and 0 bases from J, leaving 11 bases between. CDR3 sequence (DNA): TGTGCCAGCAGCCAGGCAGGGCTTGCAACTAATGAAAAACTGTTTTTT. Its translation is CASSQAGLATNEKLFF.

This clonotype was recorded many times. The chain employs TRBV6-2 or TRBV6-3 and TRBJ1-5; D not resolved. The CDR3 length is 15 residues. Trimming shortened V by 3 bases and J by 0 bases, and 9 bases separated the two germline ends. Looked up from germline, CDR1 is MNHEY and CDR2 is SVGEGT. DNA for the CDR3: TGTGCCAGCAGTTATTTGGGTTATAGCAATCAGCCCCAGCATTTT. Translated: CASSYLGYSNQPQHF.

This clonotype was recorded many times. The CDR3 DNA follows: TGTGCCAGCAGTTTAAAACCCAGGACTAGCGGGAAAGAGACCCAGTACTTC. It codes for CASSLKPRTSGKETQYF. The chain carries TRBV28 and TRBJ2-5, with 12 bases lining up with TRBD2. The J segment lost 3 bases and the V segment lost 2 bases, leaving 7 bases of the junction unmatched. Germline-derived CDR1 and CDR2 are MDHEN and SYDVKM. The CDR3 is 17 residues long.

This clonotype was detected only a few times. The chain is built from TRBV5-6 and TRBJ1-2; D possibly corresponds to TRBD1 (6 bases). CDR3 length: 14 amino acids. Germline V CDR1 and CDR2: SGHDT, YYEEEE. The V end lost 6 bases, the J end lost 4 bases, and 16 bases lay between the germline ends. CDR3 bases: TGTGCCAGCAAGGGGGTCGCCCGTCTCTATGGCTACACCTTC. Its protein is CASKGVARLYGYTF.

This clonotype appeared many times. The V and J genes are TRBV11-2 and TRBJ2-7; 7 bases agree with TRBD2. The CDR3 is 14 residues long. Trimming took 1 base from V and 2 from J; bases not matched to a gene: 2. Germline V CDR1 and CDR2: SGHAT, FQNNGV. CDR3 sequence (DNA): TGTGCCAGCAGCTTAGGGGGGGGGGCCTACGAGCAGTACTTC. This sequence encodes CASSLGGGAYEQYF. The whole variable domain, filled in from reference TRBV11-2 and TRBJ2-7, reads EAGVAQSPRYKIIEKRQSVAFWCNPISGHATLYWYQQILGQGPKLLIQFQNNGVVDDSQLPKDRFSAERLKGVDSTLKIQPAKLEDSAVYLCASSLGGGAYEQYFGPGTRLTVT.

The genes are TRBV28 and TRBJ2-3; D is perhaps TRBD1 or TRBD2 (5 bases each). Germline CDR1 and CDR2: MDHEN and SYDVKM. V was clipped by 3 bases and J by 2 bases, with 9 bases between them. This CDR3 region has 14 residues. CDR3 in amino acids: CASSFGGNTDTQYF. Written as DNA, the CDR3 is TGTGCCAGCAGTTTTGGGGGAAACACAGATACGCAGTATTTT. The whole variable domain, filled in from reference TRBV28 and TRBJ2-3, reads DVKVTQSSRYLVKRTGEKVFLECVQDMDHENMFWYRQDPGLGLRLIYFSYDVKMKEKGDIPEGYSVSREKKERFSLILESASTNQTSMYLCASSFGGNTDTQYFGPGTRLTVL.